The clone carrying this TCR beta chain was seen more than once but under ten times. The target antigen is unknown. V was trimmed by 5 bases and J by 2 bases, leaving 16 bases between them. The length of the CDR3 is 16 residues. Germline assignment: CDR1 MNHNY and CDR2 SVGAGI (reference sequence). Full-length variable regions came from constant-region reverse primers plus semi-nested Nested Universal Primer A PCR. Each CDR3 protein is one row after TCRdb ran MiXCR on the 5' RACE reads. Here the sample spans 55,000 to 70,000 distinct CDR3 sequences, 28% being singletons. Notes on the study in general: The TCR gene usage of tumor memory CD4+ T cells clustered together with blood and lymph node memory CD4+ cells and with lymph node naive CD4+ cells.

This chain joins TRBV6-6 and TRBJ1-3; D is perhaps TRBD1 (5 bases). This receptor was identified in a female donor with breast cancer. The sample taken for sequencing was tumor-infiltrating memory CD4+ T cells sorted from the breast tumor. Noted subset: memory CD4+ T cells, CD4+CD45RO+CD25-. DNA for the CDR3: TGTGCCAGCAGTCGTACCGGGACTGAGACTGGAAACACCATATATTTT. Its protein is CASSRTGTETGNTIYF.